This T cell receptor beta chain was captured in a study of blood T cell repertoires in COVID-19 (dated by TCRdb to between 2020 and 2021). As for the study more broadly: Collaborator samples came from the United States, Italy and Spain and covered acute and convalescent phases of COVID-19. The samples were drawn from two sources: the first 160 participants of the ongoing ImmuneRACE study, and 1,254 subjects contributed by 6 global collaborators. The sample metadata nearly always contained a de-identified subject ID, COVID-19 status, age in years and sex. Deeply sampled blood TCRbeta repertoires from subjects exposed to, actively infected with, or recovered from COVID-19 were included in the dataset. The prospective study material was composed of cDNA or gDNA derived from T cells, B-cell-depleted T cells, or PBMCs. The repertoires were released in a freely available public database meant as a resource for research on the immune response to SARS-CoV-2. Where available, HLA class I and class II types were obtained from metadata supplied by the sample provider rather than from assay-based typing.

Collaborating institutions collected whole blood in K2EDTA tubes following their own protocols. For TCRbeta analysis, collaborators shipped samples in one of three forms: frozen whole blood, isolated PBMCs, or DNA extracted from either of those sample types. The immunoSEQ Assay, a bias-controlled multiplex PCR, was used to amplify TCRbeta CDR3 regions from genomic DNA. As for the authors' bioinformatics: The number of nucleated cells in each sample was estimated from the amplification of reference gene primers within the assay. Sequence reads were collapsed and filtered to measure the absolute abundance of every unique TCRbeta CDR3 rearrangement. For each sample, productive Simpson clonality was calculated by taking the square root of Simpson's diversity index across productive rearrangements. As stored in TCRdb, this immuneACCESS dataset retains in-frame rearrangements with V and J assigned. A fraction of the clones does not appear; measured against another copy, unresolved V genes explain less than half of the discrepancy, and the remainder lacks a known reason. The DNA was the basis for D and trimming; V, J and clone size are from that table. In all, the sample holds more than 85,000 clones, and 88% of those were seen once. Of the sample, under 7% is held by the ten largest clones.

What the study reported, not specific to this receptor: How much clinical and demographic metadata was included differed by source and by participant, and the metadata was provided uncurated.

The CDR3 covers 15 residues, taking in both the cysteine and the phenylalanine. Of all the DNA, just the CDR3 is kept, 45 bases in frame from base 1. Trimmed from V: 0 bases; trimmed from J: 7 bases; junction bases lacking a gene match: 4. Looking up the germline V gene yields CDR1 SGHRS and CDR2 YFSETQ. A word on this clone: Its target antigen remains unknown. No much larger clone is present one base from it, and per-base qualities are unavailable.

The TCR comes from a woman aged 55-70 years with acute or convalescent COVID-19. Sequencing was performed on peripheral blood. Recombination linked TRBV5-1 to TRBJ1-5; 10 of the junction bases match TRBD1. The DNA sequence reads TGCGCCAGCAGCTTGGACGGACAGGGGGGACAGCCCCAGCATTTT. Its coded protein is CASSLDGQGGQPQHF.